Included here is one T cell receptor (beta chain) sequence, with context. The target of this receptor is not known. It has no much larger one-base neighbor in the sample; base qualities were not kept. Its CDR3 holds 15 amino acids, cysteine through phenylalanine. The retained sequence is limited to the CDR3, 45 bases, with the frame set at the first base. V is cut by 2 bases and J by 2 bases, and the space between the germline ends is 12 bases. For CDR1 and CDR2, the germline V gene lists MNHNS and SASEGT. The TCR beta CDR3 regions were amplified from RNA transcripts. The first round of RT-PCR for the TCR CDR3 was performed with the HTBI primer set and the Qiagen OneStep RT-PCR kit. The libraries were constructed in a second round of multiplex PCR and then size-selected and purified. Sequencing of the libraries was done on an Illumina HiSeq2000 using paired-end 100 bp reads. Turning to the authors' computational methods: SOAPnuke was used to process the raw data, throwing out any read that contained adapters or uncalled bases, had a mean Phred below 15, or lacked an exact constant-primer or identifier match. COPE v1.2.5 was used to merge the high-quality paired reads, and each unique nucleotide sequence was defined as a clonotype. Clonotypes were aligned to IMGT TRBV, TRBD and TRBJ reference segments using MiTCR v1.1. The analysis included only V-J combinations with a frequency above 0.0001, which together covered approximately 99% of the repertoires. The TCS score was defined as F50 (clonal expansion) divided by E x V (chaos), with BLOSUM62-based TCRdist calculated between CDR3 peptides within each V-J. Welch's t-statistics and random forest reduced 450 to 600 V-J features to 13, which were used in a naive Bayes classifier (R e1071). The Morisita-Horn index was used to measure how similar the thyroid and blood repertoires were. TCRdb reprocessing: public reads trimmed at Q25 with fastp, clones called with MiXCR, in-frame beta chains kept. Duplicate CDR3 protein sequences are folded into a single record with the most common DNA and genes. These V and J calls originate from TCRdb's pipeline instead of the authors' own analysis. This sample gives tens of thousands of distinct CDR3 sequences in total; roughly 50% of them show up just once. Under 35% of the sample is in the top ten clones.

This entry comes from a study of T cells in Graves' hyperthyroidism and ophthalmopathy (dated by TCRdb to 2018 to 2020). General notes on the study: To identify TCR V-J signatures that set the groups apart, the researchers used a discovery cohort of 100 patients, made up of 43 with Graves' ophthalmopathy and 57 with stable Graves' hyperthyroidism. Whether ophthalmopathy could be predicted prospectively was tested in an independent validation cohort made up of roughly 20 hyperthyroidism patients plus 17 patients who later progressed to ophthalmopathy. For training and testing, the 100 or so patients in the discovery cohort were randomly divided in a 7:3 ratio. The study also compared thyroid tissue and blood T-cell repertoires from about 6 Graves' hyperthyroidism patients. After blood sampling, hyperthyroidism patients were treated with methimazole at a starting dose of 30 mg daily, and ophthalmopathy patients were treated with high-dose intravenous methylprednisolone. According to the paper, TCR Vbeta CDR3 sequencing was carried out on approximately 140 peripheral blood samples, which came from some 41 ophthalmopathy, around 74 hyperthyroidism and approximately 17 progressor patients. The investigation overall reported the following: No statistical method was used to set the sample size in advance, and investigators knew the group allocation. Most expanded thyroid clonotypes (frequency above 0.001) were also found in blood, which suggests that blood repertoires may mirror thyroid immune responses. In validation, progression to ophthalmopathy was predicted by the model with about 70% sensitivity and approximately 78% specificity, a median of around 6.5 months before onset. Ophthalmopathy was separated from stable hyperthyroidism by a 13 V-J signature model, with 85% to 90% sensitivity and about 84% specificity obtained in cross-validation and 80%/75% obtained in testing.

Stable Graves' hyperthyroidism was defined as no progression to ophthalmopathy during 18 months of follow-up. Hyperthyroidism patients were newly diagnosed, with disease duration under 2 months, and aged 18 to 65 years. Any patient with an uncontrolled infection, another autoimmune disease, pregnancy or lactation was excluded. Diagnoses were based on clinical symptoms, serum thyroxine and TRAb, thyroid ultrasound and orbital computed tomography. Trizol reagent was used to extract total RNA, and RNA quality was then checked on an Agilent 2100 Bioanalyzer. The receptor comes from a man aged 18 to 30 with Graves' hyperthyroidism. The sample taken for sequencing was peripheral blood or thyroid tissue (not recorded which). The chain couples TRBV6-1 to TRBJ2-5; the D gene is perhaps TRBD1, from 6 matching bases. The CDR3 in this case is CASSEQGGRQETQYF. The base sequence is TGTGCCAGCAGTGAACAAGGGGGAAGGCAAGAGACCCAGTACTTC.